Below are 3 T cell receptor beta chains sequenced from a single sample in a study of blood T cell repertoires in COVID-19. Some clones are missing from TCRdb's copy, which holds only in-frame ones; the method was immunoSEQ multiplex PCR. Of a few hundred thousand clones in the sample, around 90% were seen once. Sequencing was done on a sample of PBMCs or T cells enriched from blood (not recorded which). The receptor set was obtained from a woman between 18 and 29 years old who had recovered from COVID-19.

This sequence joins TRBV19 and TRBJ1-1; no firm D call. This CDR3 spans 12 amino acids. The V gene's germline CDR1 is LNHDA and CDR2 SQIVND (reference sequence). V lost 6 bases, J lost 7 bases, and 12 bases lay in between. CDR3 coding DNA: TGTGCCAGTAGCCCATTAACGGGTGAAGCTTTCTTT. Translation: CASSPLTGEAFF.

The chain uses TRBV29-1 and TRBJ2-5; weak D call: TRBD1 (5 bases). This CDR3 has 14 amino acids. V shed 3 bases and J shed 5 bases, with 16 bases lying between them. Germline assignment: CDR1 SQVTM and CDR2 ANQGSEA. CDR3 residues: CSVEYRRGGETQYF. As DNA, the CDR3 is TGCAGCGTTGAGTACCGAAGGGGTGGGGAGACCCAGTACTTC.

CDR3 coding DNA: TGTGCCAGCAGTCCCTGGACAGGGTCAAACTATGGCTACACCTTC. Amino acid sequence: CASSPWTGSNYGYTF. The J gene is TRBJ1-2, the V gene TRBV27; TRBD1 agrees at 8 bases. The ends lost 5 bases at V and 2 bases at J; junction bases unmatched: 7. The CDR3 contains 15 residues. Per the germline V gene, CDR1 is MNHEY and CDR2 is SMNVEV (reference sequence).